This T cell receptor (beta chain) came from a study of CD8 T cells in ankylosing spondylitis. Study-level findings and limits: Reportedly, significant enrichment of disease-linked clones occurred in matched ankylosing spondylitis synovial fluid. Researchers report that disease-linked clones proved CD8+ and relatively rare in peripheral blood.

This clonotype was seen many times. Its antigen is as yet unknown. MiXCR was run by TCRdb on the 5' RACE reads, yielding one entry per CDR3 protein. The sample lists 250,000 to 300,000 distinct CDR3 sequences; approximately 20% were seen once. The sequenced sample consisted of blood, either unsorted or a sorted T cell fraction (not recorded which). This TCR was recovered from a male donor with ankylosing spondylitis or in good health (not recorded which).

The CDR3 sequence is CASSLEARAPYNEQFF. CDR3 bases: TGTGCCAGCAGCTTGGAGGCCAGAGCCCCCTACAATGAGCAGTTCTTC. The V and J genes are TRBV5-6 and TRBJ2-1, with no clear D. Germline lookup yields CDR1 SGHDT and CDR2 YYEEEE. Trimming took off 0 bases at V and 2 bases at J, with 12 bases between the two ends. The CDR3 loop spans 16 amino acids.